Below are 22 T cell receptor beta chains sequenced from a single sample in a study of T cells in Graves' hyperthyroidism and ophthalmopathy. The investigators amplified TCR beta CDR3 regions from RNA transcripts. The HTBI primer set was used in a first-round RT-PCR of the TCR CDR3. MiXCR, applied by TCRdb to the multiplex PCR reads, yields one record per CDR3 protein. The sample has about 320,000 distinct CDR3 sequences, roughly 15% seen once; the top ten hold around 33%. The sample comprised blood. The receptors were gathered from a man younger than 40 with Graves' hyperthyroidism.

This clonotype was seen only a few times. This chain connects TRBV5-1 to TRBJ2-5, with 8 bases fitting TRBD2. This CDR3 is 15 amino acids long. Germline trimming cut 5 bases from V and 4 bases from J; bases unmatched to any gene: 10. CDR1 SGHRS and CDR2 YFSETQ come from the germline V gene. CDR3 region: CASRTGAGGGETQYF. The DNA for the CDR3 is TGCGCCAGCAGAACCGGCGCGGGAGGTGGAGAGACCCAGTACTTC.

This clonotype was counted many times. The V gene is TRBV11-2, the J gene TRBJ2-2; 8 nucleotides align to TRBD1. V gave up 5 bases and J gave up 5 bases; unmatched junction bases: 4. CDR1 and CDR2 from the germline V gene are SGHAT and FQNNGV. CDR3 length: 14 residues. The CDR3 sequence is CASSRQGSTGELFF. As DNA, the CDR3 is TGTGCCAGCAGCCGACAGGGGTCAACCGGGGAGCTGTTTTTT.

The sample holds a few counts of this clonotype. The genes are TRBV10-1 and TRBJ1-2, with unresolved D. The CDR3 is made up of 13 amino acids. The germline gives CDR1 WNHNN, CDR2 SYGVQD (reference sequence). V gave up 4 bases and J gave up 2 bases, with 8 bases separating them. CDR3: CASSGGDNYGYTF. The CDR3 nucleotides are TGCGCCAGCAGTGGGGGAGACAACTATGGCTACACCTTC.

This clonotype turned up a few times. This rearrangement joins TRBV7-8 to TRBJ2-6, with TRBD2 as a possible D gene (6 bases). With 6 bases removed from V and 2 bases from J, the gap between germline ends came to 8 bases. The CDR3 has 14 residues. The germline V gene encodes CDR1 SGHVS and CDR2 FQNEAQ. For the CDR3, the DNA is TGTGCCAGCAGACGGAGGGCTGGGGCCAACGTCCTGACTTTC. Its translation is CASRRRAGANVLTF.

In this sample, this clonotype turned up many times. This chain connects TRBV2 to TRBJ2-1; 9 bases fit TRBD1. V shed 6 bases and J 6 bases; nucleotides not matched to a gene: 9. CDR3 size: 15 residues. Germline CDR1 SNHLY, CDR2 FYNNEI. In nucleotides, the CDR3 is TGTGCCAGCAGGCCCGGGACAGGGAGGTCCAATGAGCAGTTCTTC. Protein product: CASRPGTGRSNEQFF.

This clonotype was picked up one time. This sequence may be a read error, since a much larger clone differs from it by one base. V usage is TRBV19 and J usage is TRBJ2-1, with D possibly TRBD2 on 6 matching bases. The CDR3 is 18 residues long. Germline V gene lookup returns CDR1 LNHDA and CDR2 SQIVND (reference sequence). The CDR3 loop is CVSSVSVRGYSSYNEQFF. DNA for the CDR3: TGTGTCAGTAGTGTTTCTGTGCGGGGCTATAGCTCCTACAATGAGCAGTTCTTC.

This clonotype was recorded at least ten times. This rearrangement joins TRBV7-8 to TRBJ2-3, with unresolved D. CDR1 is SGHVS, CDR2 FQNEAQ, per germline. V lost 5 bases and J lost 4, with 10 bases in between. This CDR3 is built from 13 residues. The CDR3 sequence: CASSLTEADTQYF. CDR3 nucleotides: TGTGCCAGCAGCCTAACCGAGGCAGATACGCAGTATTTT.

This clonotype was observed at least ten times. V usage is TRBV7-8 and J usage is TRBJ2-5, with D perhaps given as TRBD1 or TRBD2 (5 bases each). Germline V gives CDR1 SGHVS, CDR2 FQNEAQ. Between the trimmed V and J ends, which lost 5 bases and 5 bases, there was a span of 18 bases. This CDR3 is built from 15 residues. CDR3 region: CASSPGTVDQETQYF. DNA of the CDR3: TGTGCCAGCAGCCCCGGGACCGTCGATCAGGAGACCCAGTACTTC.

This clonotype was counted at least ten times. CDR3 DNA: TGCGCCAGCAGCTTGGCCCCGGCGGGGACAGGTAGCAATGAGCAGTTCTTC. Its translation is CASSLAPAGTGSNEQFF. This chain uses TRBV5-1 with TRBJ2-1; TRBD1 matches 8 bases. Per the germline V gene, CDR1 is SGHRS and CDR2 is YFSETQ. The CDR3 contains 17 residues. The J segment lost 6 bases and the V segment lost 0 bases, leaving 11 bases of the junction unmatched.

The rearrangement links TRBV7-9 to TRBJ1-1; D ambiguous. The CDR3 loop spans 14 amino acids. Trimming stripped 7 bases from V and 5 bases from J, with 17 bases between. Germline values: CDR1 SEHNR, CDR2 FQNEAQ (reference sequence). The CDR3 is CASNRAGSPTEAFF. The CDR3 DNA reads TGTGCCAGCAACCGAGCGGGGTCCCCGACTGAAGCTTTCTTT. The complete variable domain, with remaining parts taken from reference TRBV7-9 and TRBJ1-1, reads DTGVSQNPRHKITKRGQNVTFRCDPISEHNRLYWYRQTLGQGPEFLTYFQNEAQLEKSRLLSDRFSAERPKGSFSTLEIQRTEQGDSAMYLCASNRAGSPTEAFFGQGTRLTVV.

The chain carries TRBV5-6 and TRBJ1-2; perhaps TRBD1 as D (6 bases). This CDR3 is 17 amino acids long. Trimming stripped 3 bases from V and 3 bases from J, with 21 bases between. Germline V gene data show CDR1 as SGHDT and CDR2 as YYEEEE. In DNA, the CDR3 is TGTGCCAGCAGCTCTGGAGGCTACAGGGTTCCTTACTATGGCTACACCTTC. Its protein product is CASSSGGYRVPYYGYTF.

This clonotype was detected a few times. The V and J genes are TRBV15 and TRBJ1-4, with D unresolved. Germline V gene sequence: CDR1 LNHNV, CDR2 YYDKDF (reference sequence). This CDR3 is built from 15 residues. The V end was cut by 0 bases, the J end by 6 bases, with 11 bases between. The CDR3 spells CATSRDRGWDEKLFF. The CDR3 DNA sequence: TGTGCCACCAGCAGAGATCGGGGTTGGGATGAAAAACTGTTTTTT.

The table lists this clonotype with many counts. CDR3 DNA: TGCAGTGCTAGAGATCCCCGAACGAACACTGAAGCTTTCTTT. Amino acid sequence: CSARDPRTNTEAFF. The genes are TRBV20-1 and TRBJ1-1; D is unresolved. Trimming left V 0 bases short and J 1 base short, with 9 bases between. This CDR3 region has 14 residues. CDR1 is DFQATT and CDR2 is SNEGSKA in the germline V gene (reference sequence).

This clonotype was counted only a few times. The rearrangement joins TRBV27 to TRBJ1-2, with TRBD1 as a possible D gene (5 bases). Germline-derived CDR1 and CDR2 are MNHEY and SMNVEV (reference sequence). Trimming shortened V by 7 bases and J by 5 bases, and 14 bases separated the two germline ends. This CDR3 contains 13 residues. The CDR3 loop reads CASKEAGTYGYTF. Written as DNA, the CDR3 is TGTGCCAGCAAGGAGGCGGGGACTTATGGCTACACCTTC.

This clonotype was observed at least ten times. Written as DNA, the CDR3 is TGCAGCGTTGTTTGGCAGGGCGGTTTTGATCAGCCCCAGCATTTT. Amino acid sequence: CSVVWQGGFDQPQHF. This rearrangement joins TRBV29-1 to TRBJ1-5, with D perhaps TRBD1 (5 bases). CDR1 and CDR2 from the germline V gene are SQVTM and ANQGSEA. This CDR3 contains 15 residues. Trimming cost V 4 bases and J 5 bases, with 18 bases left between them.

This clonotype was counted a few times. The genes are TRBV5-1 and TRBJ1-1, with a possible D match to TRBD1 (6 bases). Germline V CDR1 and CDR2: SGHRS, YFSETQ. Trimming shortened V by 5 bases and J by 0 bases, and 11 bases separated the two germline ends. The CDR3 runs 14 residues. Here the CDR3 DNA reads TGCGCCAGCAGGCTAGGACAGATGAACACTGAAGCTTTCTTT. Amino acids: CASRLGQMNTEAFF.

This clonotype was counted a few times. The chain combines TRBV29-1 with TRBJ1-1, with D unclear. Germline CDR1 and CDR2: SQVTM and ANQGSEA. V lost 0 bases and J lost 6, with 11 bases in between. The length of the CDR3 is 13 residues. The CDR3 sequence: CSVEDLSGPEAFF. In DNA form, the CDR3 reads TGCAGCGTTGAAGACCTTAGTGGCCCTGAAGCTTTCTTT.

Concerning this clonotype itself: This clone may be a read error of a much larger clone one base away. The V call is TRBV11-1, the J call TRBJ2-1; 8 bases map to TRBD2. CDR3 length: 15 residues. Germline values: CDR1 SGHAT, CDR2 FQDESV (reference sequence). Written as DNA, the CDR3 is TGTGCCAGCAGCAGGCGGGGGGACTCCTACAATGACCAGTTCTTC. Residues: CASSRRGDSYNDQFF.

This clonotype was counted at least ten times. This sequence joins TRBV20-1 and TRBJ2-5; D is perhaps TRBD1 (5 bases). Germline lookup yields CDR1 DFQATT and CDR2 SNEGSKA (reference sequence). With 5 bases removed from V and 2 bases from J, the gap between germline ends came to 12 bases. The CDR3 is 13 amino acids. The CDR3 region is CSAPRGRQETQYF. CDR3 nucleotide sequence: TGCAGTGCTCCAAGGGGCAGACAAGAGACCCAGTACTTC.

This clonotype was counted ten times or more. The chain recombines TRBV20-1 with TRBJ2-1; D call uncertain. This CDR3 spans 21 amino acids. CDR1 and CDR2 (germline): DFQATT, SNEGSKA (reference sequence). V shed 3 bases and J shed 5 bases, with 35 bases lying between them. CDR3 nucleotide sequence: TGCAGTGCTAGTTCCGAGGAAGTTTACGGTCCTCAATTCCCTCTCAACAATGAGCAGTTCTTC. Its protein is CSASSEEVYGPQFPLNNEQFF.

The gene calls are TRBV6-1 and TRBJ2-2; 8 bases align to TRBD1. The V gene's germline CDR1 is MNHNS and CDR2 SASEGT. The CDR3 extends over 17 amino acids. The J segment lost 4 bases and the V segment lost 6 bases, leaving 13 bases of the junction unmatched. The CDR3 sequence: CASSLTLTGVSTGELFF. The CDR3, as DNA: TGTGCCAGCAGCCTAACCTTGACAGGGGTTAGCACCGGGGAGCTGTTTTTT.

With respect to this clonotype: An end of the junction differs from the germline gene, which may be a read error. This chain uses TRBV20-1 with TRBJ2-3; D remains unclear. The CDR3 has 13 residues. Per the germline V gene, CDR1 is DFQATT and CDR2 is SNEGSKA (reference sequence). The CDR3 bases are TGCAGTGCTAGAGGTCCTTTGTTAGATACGCACTATTTT. Protein sequence: CSARGPLLDTHYF.